Below are 5 T cell receptor beta chains sequenced from a single sample in a study of tumour-infiltrating T cells in Burkitt lymphoma. Here immunoSEQ multiplex PCR was the method, and the copy in TCRdb shows in-frame clones only, minus some. The sample records 11,000 to 15,000 clones, around 75% being singletons. The specimen was tumor tissue. These receptors all come from a human donor with diffuse large B-cell lymphoma.

J is TRBJ2-7 and V is TRBV5-6; 9 nucleotides match TRBD2. Germline-derived CDR1 and CDR2 are SGHDT and YYEEEE. V lost 1 base to trimming and J lost 0 bases; unmatched junction nucleotides: 8. This CDR3 is built from 17 residues. The CDR3 coding sequence is TGTGCCAGCAGCTTGTGGGCTAGCGGGACCTCCTCCTACGAGCAGTACTTC. As protein: CASSLWASGTSSYEQYF.

This clone was seen only once. The V and J genes are TRBV6-5 and TRBJ1-1; the D is unclear. Germline V gene data show CDR1 as MNHEY and CDR2 as SVGAGI. The V end was cut by 0 bases, the J end by 1 base, with 9 bases between. The CDR3 is made up of 15 amino acids. The CDR3, as DNA: TGTGCCAGCAGTTACTCTCTTGCGGAGAACACTGAAGCTTTCTTT. It yields the protein CASSYSLAENTEAFF.

The V call is TRBV7-2, the J call TRBJ2-7; the match to TRBD2 covers 7 bases. V trimming: 4 bases; J trimming: 3 bases; junction bases outside the gene matches: 18. There are 18 residues in the CDR3. CDR1 and CDR2 (germline): SGHTA, FQGNSA. The CDR3 loop is CASSSPAGLSGRGYEQYF. CDR3 nucleotides: TGTGCCAGCAGCTCCCCAGCGGGGTTAAGCGGCCGAGGCTACGAGCAGTACTTC.

V and J are TRBV11-1 and TRBJ1-5; D ambiguous. Germline V CDR1 and CDR2: SGHAT, FQDESV (reference sequence). CDR3 size: 15 residues. The V and J ends lost 1 base and 5 bases respectively, with 12 bases between them. This CDR3 reads CASSLVPGLDQPQHF. The CDR3, as DNA: TGTGCCAGCAGCTTAGTTCCCGGATTGGATCAGCCCCAGCATTTT.

The rearrangement uses TRBV10-1 and TRBJ2-3; no clear D gene. Germline-derived CDR1 and CDR2 are WNHNN and SYGVQD (reference sequence). V lost 6 bases to trimming and J lost 2 bases, with 9 bases between them. The CDR3 loop spans 13 amino acids. CDR3 bases: TGCGCCAGCAGCGCCCGTACCACAGATACGCAGTATTTT. This codes for CASSARTTDTQYF.